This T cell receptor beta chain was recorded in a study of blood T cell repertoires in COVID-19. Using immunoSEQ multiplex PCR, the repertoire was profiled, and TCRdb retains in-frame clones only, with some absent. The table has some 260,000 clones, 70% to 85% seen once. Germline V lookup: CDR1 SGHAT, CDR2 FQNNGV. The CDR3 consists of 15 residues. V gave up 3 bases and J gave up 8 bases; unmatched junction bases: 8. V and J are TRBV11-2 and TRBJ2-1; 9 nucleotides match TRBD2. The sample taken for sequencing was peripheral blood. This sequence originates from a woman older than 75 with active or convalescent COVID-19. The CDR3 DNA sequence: TGTGCCAGCAGCTTCGGCGGGGGGGCCAACGATGAGCAGTTCTTC. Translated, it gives CASSFGGGANDEQFF.